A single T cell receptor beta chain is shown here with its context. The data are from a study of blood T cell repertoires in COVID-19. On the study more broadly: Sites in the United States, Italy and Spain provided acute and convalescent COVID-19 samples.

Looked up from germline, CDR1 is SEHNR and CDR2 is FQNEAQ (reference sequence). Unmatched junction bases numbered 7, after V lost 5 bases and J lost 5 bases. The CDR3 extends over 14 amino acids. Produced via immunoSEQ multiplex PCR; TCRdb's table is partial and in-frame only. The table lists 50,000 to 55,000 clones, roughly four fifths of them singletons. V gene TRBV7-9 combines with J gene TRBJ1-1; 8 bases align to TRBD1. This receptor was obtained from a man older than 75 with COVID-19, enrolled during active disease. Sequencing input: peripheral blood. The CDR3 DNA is TGTGCCAGCAGCATGACAGGGGCTGAAACTGAAGCTTTCTTT. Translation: CASSMTGAETEAFF.